This entry is about one T cell receptor beta chain. The data derive from a study of blood T cell repertoires in COVID-19. V was clipped by 8 bases and J by 0 bases; unmatched bases: 8. From germline, CDR1 is MDHEN and CDR2 SYDVKM. The CDR3 length is 16 residues. The protocol was immunoSEQ multiplex PCR, while the TCRdb copy is restricted to in-frame clones and leaves out a portion. The sample has over 250,000 clones; 85% to 90% are singletons. The gene calls are TRBV28 and TRBJ2-5; 11 bases align to TRBD2. The sample taken for sequencing was PBMCs or T cells enriched from blood (not recorded which). The sequence derives from a woman aged 60-70 years who had recovered from COVID-19. The chain's CDR3 is CASRLRLAGYQETQYF. The CDR3 bases are TGTGCCAGCCGACTTCGACTAGCGGGGTACCAAGAGACCCAGTACTTC.